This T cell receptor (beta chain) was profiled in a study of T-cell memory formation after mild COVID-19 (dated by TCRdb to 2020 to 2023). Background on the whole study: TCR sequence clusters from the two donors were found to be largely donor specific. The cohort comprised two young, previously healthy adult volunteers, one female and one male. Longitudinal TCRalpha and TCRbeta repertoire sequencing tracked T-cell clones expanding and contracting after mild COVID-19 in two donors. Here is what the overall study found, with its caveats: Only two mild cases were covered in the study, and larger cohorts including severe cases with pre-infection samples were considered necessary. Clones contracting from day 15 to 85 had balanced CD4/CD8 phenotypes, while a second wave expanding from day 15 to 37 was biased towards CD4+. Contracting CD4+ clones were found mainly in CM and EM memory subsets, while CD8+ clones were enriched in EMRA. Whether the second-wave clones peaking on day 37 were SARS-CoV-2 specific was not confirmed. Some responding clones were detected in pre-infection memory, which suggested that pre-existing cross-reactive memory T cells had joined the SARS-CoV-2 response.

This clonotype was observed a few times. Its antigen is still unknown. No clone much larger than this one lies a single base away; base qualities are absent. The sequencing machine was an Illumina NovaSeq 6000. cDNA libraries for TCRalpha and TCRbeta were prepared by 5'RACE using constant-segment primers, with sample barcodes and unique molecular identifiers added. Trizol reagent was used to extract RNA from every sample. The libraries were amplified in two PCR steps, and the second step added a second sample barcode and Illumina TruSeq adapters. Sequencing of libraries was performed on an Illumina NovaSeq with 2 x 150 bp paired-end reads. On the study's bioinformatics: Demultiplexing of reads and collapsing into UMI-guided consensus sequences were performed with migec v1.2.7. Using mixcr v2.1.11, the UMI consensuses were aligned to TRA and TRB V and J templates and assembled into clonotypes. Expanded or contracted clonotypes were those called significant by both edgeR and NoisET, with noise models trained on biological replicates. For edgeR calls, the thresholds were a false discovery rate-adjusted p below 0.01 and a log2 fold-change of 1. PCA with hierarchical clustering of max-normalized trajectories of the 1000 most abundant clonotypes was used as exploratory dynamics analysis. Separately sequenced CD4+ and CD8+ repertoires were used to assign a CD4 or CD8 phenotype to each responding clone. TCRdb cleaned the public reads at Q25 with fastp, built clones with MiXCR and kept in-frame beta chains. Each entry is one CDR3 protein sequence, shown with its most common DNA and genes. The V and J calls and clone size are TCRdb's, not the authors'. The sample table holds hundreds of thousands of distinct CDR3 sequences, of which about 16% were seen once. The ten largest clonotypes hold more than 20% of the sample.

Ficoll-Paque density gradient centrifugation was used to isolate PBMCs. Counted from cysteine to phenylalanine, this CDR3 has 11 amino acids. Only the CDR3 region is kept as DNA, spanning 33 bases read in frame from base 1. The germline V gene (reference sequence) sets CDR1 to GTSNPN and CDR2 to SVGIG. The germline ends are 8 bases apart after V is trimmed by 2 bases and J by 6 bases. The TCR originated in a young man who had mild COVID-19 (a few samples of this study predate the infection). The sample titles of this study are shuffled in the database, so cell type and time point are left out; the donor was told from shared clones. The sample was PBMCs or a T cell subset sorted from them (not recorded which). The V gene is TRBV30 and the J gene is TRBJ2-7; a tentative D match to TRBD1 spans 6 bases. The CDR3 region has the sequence CAWSRGGEQYF. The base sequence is TGTGCCTGGAGTCGAGGGGGCGAGCAGTACTTC.